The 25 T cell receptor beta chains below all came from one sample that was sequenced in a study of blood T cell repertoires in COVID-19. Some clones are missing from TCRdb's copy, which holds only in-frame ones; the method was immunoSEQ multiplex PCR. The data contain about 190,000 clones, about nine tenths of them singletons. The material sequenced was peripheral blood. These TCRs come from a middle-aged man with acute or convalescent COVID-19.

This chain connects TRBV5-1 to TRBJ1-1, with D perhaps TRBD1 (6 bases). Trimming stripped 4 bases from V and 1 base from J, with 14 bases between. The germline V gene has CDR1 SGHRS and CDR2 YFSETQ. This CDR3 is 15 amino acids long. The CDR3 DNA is TGCGCCAGCAGCGTACGTCCACAGGGGAACACTGAAGCTTTCTTT. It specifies CASSVRPQGNTEAFF.

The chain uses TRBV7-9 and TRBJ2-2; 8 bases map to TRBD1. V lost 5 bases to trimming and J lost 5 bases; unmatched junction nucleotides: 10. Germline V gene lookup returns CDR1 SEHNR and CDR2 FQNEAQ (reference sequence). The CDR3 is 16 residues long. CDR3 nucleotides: TGTGCCAGCAGCACTCGGACAGGGCTGGGGACCGGGGAGCTGTTTTTT. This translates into CASSTRTGLGTGELFF.

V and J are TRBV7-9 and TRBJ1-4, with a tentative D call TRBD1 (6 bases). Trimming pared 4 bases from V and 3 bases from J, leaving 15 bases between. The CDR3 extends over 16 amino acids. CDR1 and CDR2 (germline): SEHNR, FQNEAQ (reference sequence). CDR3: CASSSTTGRANEKLFF. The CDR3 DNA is TGTGCCAGCAGCTCGACTACAGGGAGAGCTAATGAAAAACTGTTTTTT.

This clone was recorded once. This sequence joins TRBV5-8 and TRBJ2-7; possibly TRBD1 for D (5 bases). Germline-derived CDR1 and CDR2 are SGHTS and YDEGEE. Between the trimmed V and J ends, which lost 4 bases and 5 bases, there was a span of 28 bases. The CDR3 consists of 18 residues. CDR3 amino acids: CASSPGDRGLTGADEQYF. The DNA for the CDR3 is TGTGCCAGCAGCCCCGGAGATAGAGGCCTTACTGGGGCCGACGAGCAGTACTTC.

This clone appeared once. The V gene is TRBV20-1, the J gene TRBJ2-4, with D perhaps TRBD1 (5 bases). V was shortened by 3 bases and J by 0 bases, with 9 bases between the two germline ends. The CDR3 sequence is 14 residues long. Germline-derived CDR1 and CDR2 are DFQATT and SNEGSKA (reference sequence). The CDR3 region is CSASKGIAKNIQYF. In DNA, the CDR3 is TGCAGTGCTAGTAAGGGGATAGCCAAAAACATTCAGTACTTC.

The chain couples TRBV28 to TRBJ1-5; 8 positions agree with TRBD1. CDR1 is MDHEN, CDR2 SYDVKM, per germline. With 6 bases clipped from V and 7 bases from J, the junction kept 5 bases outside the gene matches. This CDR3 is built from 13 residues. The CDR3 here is CASSDRGGQPQHF. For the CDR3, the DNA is TGTGCCAGCAGCGACAGGGGTGGCCAGCCCCAGCATTTT. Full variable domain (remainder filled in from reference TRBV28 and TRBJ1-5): DVKVTQSSRYLVKRTGEKVFLECVQDMDHENMFWYRQDPGLGLRLIYFSYDVKMKEKGDIPEGYSVSREKKERFSLILESASTNQTSMYLCASSDRGGQPQHFGDGTRLSIL.

The CDR3 DNA reads as TGCGCCAGCAGCAGGGGACTGACTGCAGAGACCCAGTACTTC. It specifies CASSRGLTAETQYF. The chain combines TRBV5-1 with TRBJ2-5; D is possibly TRBD2 (6 bases). Looked up from germline, CDR1 is SGHRS and CDR2 is YFSETQ. The CDR3 sequence is 14 residues long. With 4 bases removed from V and 4 bases from J, the gap between germline ends came to 14 bases.

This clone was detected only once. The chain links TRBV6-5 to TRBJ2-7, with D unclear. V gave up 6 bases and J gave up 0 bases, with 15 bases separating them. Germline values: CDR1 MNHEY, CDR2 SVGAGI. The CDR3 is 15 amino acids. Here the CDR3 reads CASSPTGLHSYEQYF. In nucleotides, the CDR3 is TGTGCCAGCAGCCCCACCGGGTTGCACTCCTACGAGCAGTACTTC.

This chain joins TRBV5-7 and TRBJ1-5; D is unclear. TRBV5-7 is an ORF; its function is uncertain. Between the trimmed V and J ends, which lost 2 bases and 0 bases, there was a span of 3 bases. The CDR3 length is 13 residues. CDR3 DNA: TGTGCCAGCAGCTTCTTTAGCAATCAGCCCCAGCATTTT. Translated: CASSFFSNQPQHF.

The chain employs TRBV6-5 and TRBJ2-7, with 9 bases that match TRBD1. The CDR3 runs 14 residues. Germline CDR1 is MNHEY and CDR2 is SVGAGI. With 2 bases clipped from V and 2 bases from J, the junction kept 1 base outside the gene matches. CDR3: CASSYGTGTYEQYF. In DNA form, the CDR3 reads TGTGCCAGCAGTTACGGGACAGGGACCTACGAGCAGTACTTC.

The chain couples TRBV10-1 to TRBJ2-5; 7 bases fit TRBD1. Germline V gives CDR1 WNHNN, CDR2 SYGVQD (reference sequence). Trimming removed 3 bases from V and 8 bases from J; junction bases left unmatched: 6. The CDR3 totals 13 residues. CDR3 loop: CASSDDRDGTQYF. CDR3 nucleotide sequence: TGCGCCAGCAGTGATGACAGGGATGGAACCCAGTACTTC.

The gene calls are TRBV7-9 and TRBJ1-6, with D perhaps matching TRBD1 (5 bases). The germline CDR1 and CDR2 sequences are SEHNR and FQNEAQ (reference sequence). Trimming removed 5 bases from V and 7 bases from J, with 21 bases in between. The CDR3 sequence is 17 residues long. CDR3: CASSPLGRLSGNSPLHF. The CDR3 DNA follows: TGTGCCAGCAGCCCCTTAGGGAGGTTATCAGGGAATTCACCCCTCCACTTT.

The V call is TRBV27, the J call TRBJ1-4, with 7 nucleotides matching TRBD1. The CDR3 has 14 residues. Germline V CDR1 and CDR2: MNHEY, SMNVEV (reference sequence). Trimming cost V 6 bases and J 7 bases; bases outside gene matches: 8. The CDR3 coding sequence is TGTGCCAGCAGGAGGGGGCAGAACTCTGAAAAACTGTTTTTT. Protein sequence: CASRRGQNSEKLFF.

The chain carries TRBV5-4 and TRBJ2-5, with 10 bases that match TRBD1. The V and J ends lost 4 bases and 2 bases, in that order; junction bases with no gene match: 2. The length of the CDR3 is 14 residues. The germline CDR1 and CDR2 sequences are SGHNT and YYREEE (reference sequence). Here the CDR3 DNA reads TGTGCCAGCAGCCTGGACAGGGGGCAAGAGACCCAGTACTTC. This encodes CASSLDRGQETQYF.

As DNA, the CDR3 is TGTGCCAGCAGCTTAGTTGTGACAGGGGGCGCTGGAGGAAACACCATATATTTT. It translates to CASSLVVTGGAGGNTIYF. The genes are TRBV7-8 and TRBJ1-3; 10 bases map to TRBD1. J gave up 4 bases and V 1 base, and 10 bases lay outside the gene matches. The V gene's germline CDR1 is SGHVS and CDR2 FQNEAQ. The CDR3 is 18 amino acids.

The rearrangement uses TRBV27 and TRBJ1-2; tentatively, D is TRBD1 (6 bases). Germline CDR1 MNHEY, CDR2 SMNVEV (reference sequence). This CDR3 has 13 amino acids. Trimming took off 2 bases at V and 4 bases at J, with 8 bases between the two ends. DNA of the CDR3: TGTGCCAGCAGTTTAAGCAGGGGCTATGGCTACACCTTC. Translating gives CASSLSRGYGYTF.

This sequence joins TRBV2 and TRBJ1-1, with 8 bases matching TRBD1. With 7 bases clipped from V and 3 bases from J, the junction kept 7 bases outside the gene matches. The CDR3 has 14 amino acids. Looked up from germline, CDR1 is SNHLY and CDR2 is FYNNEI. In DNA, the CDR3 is TGTGCCAGCATCAGACAGGGGCAGGACACTGAAGCTTTCTTT. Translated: CASIRQGQDTEAFF.

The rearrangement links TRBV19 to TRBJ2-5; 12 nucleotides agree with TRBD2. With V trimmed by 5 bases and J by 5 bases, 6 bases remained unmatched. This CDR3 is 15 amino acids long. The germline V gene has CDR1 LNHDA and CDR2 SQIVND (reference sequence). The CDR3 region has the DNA TGTGCCAGTAGTTTGACTAGCGGGGGAAGGGAGACCCAGTACTTC. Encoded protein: CASSLTSGGRETQYF.

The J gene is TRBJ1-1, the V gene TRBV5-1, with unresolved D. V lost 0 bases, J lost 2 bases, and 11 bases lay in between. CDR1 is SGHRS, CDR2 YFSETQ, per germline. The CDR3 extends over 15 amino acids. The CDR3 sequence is CASSLAGLGNTEAFF. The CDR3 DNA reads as TGCGCCAGCAGCTTGGCAGGCCTTGGAAACACTGAAGCTTTCTTT.

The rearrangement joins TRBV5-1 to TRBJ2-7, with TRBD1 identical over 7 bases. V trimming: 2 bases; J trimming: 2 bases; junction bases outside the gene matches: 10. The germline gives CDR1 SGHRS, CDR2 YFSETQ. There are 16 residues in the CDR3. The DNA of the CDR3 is TGCGCCAGCAGCTTCGACGGGACAGTAGTTACCTACGAGCAGTACTTC. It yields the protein CASSFDGTVVTYEQYF.

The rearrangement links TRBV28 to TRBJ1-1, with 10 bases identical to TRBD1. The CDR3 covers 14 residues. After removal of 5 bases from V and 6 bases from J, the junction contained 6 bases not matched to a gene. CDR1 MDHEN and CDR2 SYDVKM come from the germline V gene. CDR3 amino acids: CASSLGQGRAEAFF. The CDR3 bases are TGTGCCAGCAGTCTGGGACAGGGGCGCGCTGAAGCTTTCTTT.

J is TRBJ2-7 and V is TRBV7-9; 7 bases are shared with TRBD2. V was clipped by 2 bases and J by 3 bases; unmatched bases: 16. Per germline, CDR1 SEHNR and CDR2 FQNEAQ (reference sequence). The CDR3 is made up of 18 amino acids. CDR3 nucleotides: TGTGCCAGCAGCTTAAGCGGTACCATTTCTCGGGGGGACTACGAGCAGTACTTC. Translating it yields CASSLSGTISRGDYEQYF. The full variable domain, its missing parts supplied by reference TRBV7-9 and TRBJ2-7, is DTGVSQNPRHKITKRGQNVTFRCDPISEHNRLYWYRQTLGQGPEFLTYFQNEAQLEKSRLLSDRFSAERPKGSFSTLEIQRTEQGDSAMYLCASSLSGTISRGDYEQYFGPGTRLTVT.

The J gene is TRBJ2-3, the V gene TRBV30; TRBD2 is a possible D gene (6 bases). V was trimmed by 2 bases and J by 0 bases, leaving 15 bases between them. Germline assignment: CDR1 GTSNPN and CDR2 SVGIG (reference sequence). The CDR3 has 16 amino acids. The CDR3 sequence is CAWSPGTDSSTDTQYF. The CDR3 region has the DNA TGTGCCTGGAGTCCAGGGACTGACTCTAGCACAGATACGCAGTATTTT. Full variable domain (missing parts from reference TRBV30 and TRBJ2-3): SQTIHQWPATLVQPVGSPLSLECTVEGTSNPNLYWYRQAAGRGLQLLFYSVGIGQISSEVPQNLSASRPQDRQFILSSKKLLLSDSGFYLCAWSPGTDSSTDTQYFGPGTRLTVL.

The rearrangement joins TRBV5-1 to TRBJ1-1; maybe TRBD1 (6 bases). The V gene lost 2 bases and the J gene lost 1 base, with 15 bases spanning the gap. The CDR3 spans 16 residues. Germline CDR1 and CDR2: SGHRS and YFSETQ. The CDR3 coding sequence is TGCGCCAGCAGCTTCCAGCCGTTAGGGGGGAACACTGAAGCTTTCTTT. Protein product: CASSFQPLGGNTEAFF.

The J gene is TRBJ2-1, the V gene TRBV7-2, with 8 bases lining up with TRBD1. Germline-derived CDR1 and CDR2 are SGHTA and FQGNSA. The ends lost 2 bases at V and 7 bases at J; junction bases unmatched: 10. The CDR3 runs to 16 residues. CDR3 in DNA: TGTGCCAGCAGCTTACAAGCGCAGGGGGCAGGAAATGAGCAGTTCTTC. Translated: CASSLQAQGAGNEQFF.